This TCR beta chain was identified in a study of human T cells and chemical hapten exposure. Across the study: Diphenylcyclopropenone doses were given weekly to the scalps of patients across the roughly 22-week study. Study-level results: DPC sensitization produced no change in TCRs with frequency above 1 in 1000. Against controls, expanded TCRs gave rise to significantly more large CDR3 similarity clusters.

Regarding time point: patch test 2, 6 weeks after DPC sensitization. Treatment in this sample: therapeutic diphenylcyclopropenone sensitization with weekly scalp DPC. The germline CDR1 and CDR2 sequences are DFQATT and SNEGSKA (reference sequence). The CDR3 contains 16 residues. V was pared by 0 bases and J by 4 bases, with 17 bases between. For this clonotype: Its specificity is not known.

Under the authors' procedure: Sample TCR totals centred on a median of around 100,000, ranging about 20,000 to 700,000. TCRdb re-derived calls from the RACE reads in MiXCR, one entry per CDR3 protein. TCRdb's processing, not the authors', yielded these V and J calls. The sample records some 350,000 distinct CDR3 sequences, around 6% being singletons. Sequences were derived from whole blood, sampled in connection with sensitization to the hapten diphenylcyclopropenone (DPC). This TCR came from a woman in her late teens or twenties with alopecia areata. Some clones in this sample may be carry-over from other donors' samples. The genes are TRBV20-1 and TRBJ2-3, with a weak D call TRBD2 (6 bases). This CDR3 reads CSARDRESVAADTQYF. DNA of the CDR3: TGCAGTGCTAGAGATAGGGAGTCGGTAGCGGCAGATACGCAGTATTTT.